This TCR beta chain was retrieved from a study of OX40 agonist ivuxolimab in advanced cancers. Regarding the research as a whole: Ivuxolimab was an agonistic, fully human IgG2 monoclonal antibody directed against OX40 (CD134), a costimulatory receptor. The point of sequencing TCRbeta in the periphery was to test whether ivuxolimab changed TCR sequence diversity and drove clonal T-cell expansion. The paper describes the monotherapy dose-escalation part (N of about 52 patients) of the phase I trial of ivuxolimab. Prior anti-PD-1, anti-PD-L1 or anti-CTLA-4 therapy was permitted, and checkpoint inhibitors had been received by about 36% of dose-escalation patients. Of the approximately 50 dose-escalation patients, hepatocellular carcinoma was present in about 20, melanoma in approximately 15, renal cell carcinoma in 9 and head and neck cancer in 9. Intravenous ivuxolimab was administered to patients every 2 weeks at six dose levels: 0.01, 0.1, 0.3, 1.5, 3 and 10 mg/kg. In the dose-escalation cohort, around four fifths of patients were male, and the mean age was about 55 years, with a range of roughly 23 to 85. Partial responses occurred in three dose-escalation patients: two with cutaneous melanoma and one with hepatocellular carcinoma. Overall study outcomes, separate from this receptor: Low levels of normalized T-cell clonal expansion were also shown by some nonresponding patients. Which antigens the clonally expanded peripheral T cells were specific for was not determined. On average, CD8+ T cells showed more expanded clones than CD4+ T cells after ivuxolimab. In partial responders in the 0.1-3.0 mg/kg groups, normalized peripheral clonal expansion was found to be among the lowest, especially among CD8+ T cells. At doses of 0.1 to 3.0 mg/kg, clonal expansion of both CD4+ and CD8+ blood T cells was observed from baseline to week 6.

Taken from cysteine to phenylalanine, the CDR3 has 16 residues. CDR3 DNA only is kept here, 48 bases in frame from base 1. The germline V gene (reference sequence) yields LNHDA for CDR1 and SQIVND for CDR2. Unmatched junction bases come to 7, with V trimmed by 1 base and J by 5 bases. The count of this clone is one. No cognate antigen has been identified for it. No much larger clone is present one base from it, and per-base qualities are unavailable. For sequencing of the TCRbeta CDR3 region, genomic DNA was extracted from the sorted cells. The immunoSEQ Assay was used for sequencing of TCRbeta CDR3 regions. TCRdb holds this immuneACCESS table with in-frame rearrangements only. Some clones are missing; in checked studies, unresolved V genes explain under half, and the rest has no known cause. The sample yields tens of thousands of clones; roughly 87% were counted once. Under 1.5% of the sample is held by the ten biggest clonotypes.

Patients with a history of autoimmune disease or receiving systemic immunosuppression were excluded from the trial. Peripheral blood for TCR sequencing was collected from all dose cohorts at baseline, on cycle 4 day 1, and on cycle 7 day 1. Samples came from an open-label, multicenter, first-in-human phase I dose-escalation trial of ivuxolimab. Adults with locally advanced or metastatic head and neck squamous cell, hepatocellular, melanoma or renal cell carcinoma were enrolled in the trial. Before TCR sequencing, CD4+ T cells and CD8+ T cells from peripheral blood were sorted into separate populations.

The sequences come from CD4+ or CD8+ T cells sorted from blood, collected in a trial of the OX40 agonist ivuxolimab. The sequence joins TRBV19 to TRBJ1-1; 10 bases in the middle match TRBD1. The TCR was taken from an adult with an advanced solid tumor such as melanoma, head and neck, liver or kidney cancer. The sequenced DNA: TGTGCCAGTAGTATAGGGGACAGGGGACTGGATACTGAAGCTTTCTTT. The encoded protein is CASSIGDRGLDTEAFF.